This is a list of T cell receptor beta chains from one sample in a study of blood T cell repertoires in COVID-19. Some clones are missing from TCRdb's copy, which holds only in-frame ones; the method was immunoSEQ multiplex PCR. Here the sample spans roughly 68,000 clones, more than 85% being singletons. Material: peripheral blood. These receptors all stem from a man aged 35-49 years with COVID-19, enrolled during active disease. Each CDR3 is given with its conserved first and last residue. A D gene is named only where the DNA matches it firmly. Where a row states a size, it is once, few, many or the class of an expanded clone; other rows omit it.

TRBD2,TRBJ2-3,once,TRBV5-1,TGCGCCAGCAGTATGTTAGCGGGGGGTTCAGATACGCAGTATTTT,CASSMLAGGSDTQYF
TRBD2,TRBJ2-7,NA,TRBV9,TGTGCCAGCAGCGTAGGCGGGGGTTATCTTTCCTACGAGCAGTACTTC,CASSVGGGYLSYEQYF
TRBD1,TRBJ1-5,NA,TRBV6-5,TGTGCCAGCAGGGGGGGACAGGGTGACCAGCCCCAGCATTTT,CASRGGQGDQPQHF
TRBD1,TRBJ1-1,NA,TRBV4-1,TGCGCCAGCAGCGCGCAGGGGGGCACTGAAGCTTTCTTT,CASSAQGGTEAFF
NA,TRBJ2-3,NA,TRBV6-5,TGTGCCAGCAGCAACTCGGGTACGCAGTATTTT,CASSNSGTQYF
TRBD1,TRBJ1-2,NA,TRBV28,TGTGCCAGCAGTCCCCCGGACAGGACCTATGGCTACACCTTC,CASSPPDRTYGYTF
TRBD2,TRBJ2-1,NA,TRBV7-9,TGTGCCAGCAGCTCTCTTCCAGCGGGGGTTATCGATGAGCAGTTCTTC,CASSSLPAGVIDEQFF
NA,TRBJ1-5,NA,TRBV25-1,TGTGCCAGCAGAACAGGACGCCAGCCCCAGCATTTT,CASRTGRQPQHF
TRBD1,TRBJ2-5,NA,TRBV10-3,TGTGCCATCAGTGGGGAACGGGACAGCCTACAAGAGACCCAGTACTTC,CAISGERDSLQETQYF
NA,TRBJ2-5,NA,TRBV2,TGTGCCAGCAGTGAAAGCCAGGCCCAAGAGACCCAGTACTTC,CASSESQAQETQYF
NA,TRBJ2-6,NA,TRBV5-4,TGTGCCAGCAGCTTTTCAGTGGGGCCTGGGGCCAACGTCCTGACTTTC,CASSFSVGPGANVLTF
TRBD2,TRBJ2-1,NA,TRBV2,TGTGCCATCCGAGTGGGACTAGGAGTTGATGAGCAGTTCTTC,CAIRVGLGVDEQFF
TRBD1,TRBJ1-2,few,TRBV19,TGTGCCAGTAGTACCGGACAGGGGGTCCGTGGCTACACCTTC,CASSTGQGVRGYTF
NA,TRBJ1-1,NA,TRBV11-2,TGTGCCAGCAGCTTAGTCCCGGCGGACACTGAAGCTTTCTTT,CASSLVPADTEAFF
TRBD1,TRBJ2-2,NA,TRBV2,TGTGCCAGCAGTGCGGGTAACAGGGGGCGAGGGGAGCTGTTTTTT,CASSAGNRGRGELFF
TRBD2,TRBJ2-2,NA,TRBV24-1,TGTGCCACCAGTGAATCCATACTAGCGGGAGGGTCCGGGGAGCTGTTTTTT,CATSESILAGGSGELFF
TRBD1,TRBJ2-5,once,TRBV5-1,TGCGCCAGCTACCCAACAGGGGCTCAAGAGACCCAGTACTTC,CASYPTGAQETQYF
NA,TRBJ1-1,NA,TRBV11-2,TGTGCCAGCAGCTTAGTCCCCGAGGGGAACACTGAAGCTTTCTTT,CASSLVPEGNTEAFF
NA,TRBJ1-6,NA,TRBV2,TGTGCCAGTCAGGCTGGAGGGGATAATTCACCCCTCCACTTT,CASQAGGDNSPLHF
NA,TRBJ1-2,NA,TRBV5-4,TGTGCCAGCAGCTTGGGTGTTAATGGCTACACCTTC,CASSLGVNGYTF
TRBD2,TRBJ2-1,NA,TRBV7-9,TGTGCCAGCAGCCGAGCGGGGGAGAACAATGAGCAGTTCTTC,CASSRAGENNEQFF
NA,TRBJ2-1,NA,TRBV10-3,TGTGCCATCAGCAGTACAGGCTCCTACAATGAGCAGTTCTTC,CAISSTGSYNEQFF
NA,TRBJ1-1,NA,TRBV11-2,TGTGCCAGCATTCTAATAGAAGTGAACACTGAAGCTTTCTTT,CASILIEVNTEAFF
TRBD1,TRBJ1-5,NA,TRBV19,TGTGCCAGTGGGACAGGGGCAGGTAATCAGCCCCAGCATTTT,CASGTGAGNQPQHF
NA,TRBJ1-4,NA,TRBV2,TGTGCCAGCAGTGCCCTCGGGGGTATTACTAATGAAAAACTGTTTTTT,CASSALGGITNEKLFF
TRBD1,TRBJ2-3,NA,TRBV19,TGTGCCAGTAGCCGTCCGGACAGGGACACAGATACGCAGTATTTT,CASSRPDRDTDTQYF
NA,TRBJ2-1,NA,TRBV5-6,TGTGCCAGCAGGCTCCGCCTAGGCTCGTACAATGAGCAGTTCTTC,CASRLRLGSYNEQFF
NA,TRBJ1-1,NA,TRBV15,TGTGCCACCAGCAGAGCACGGACACTCGAAGGGAACACTGAAGCTTTCTTT,CATSRARTLEGNTEAFF
NA,TRBJ1-3,once,TRBV13,TGTGCCAGCAGCTTACCGGGAGCAGGCTCTGGAAACACCATATATTTT,CASSLPGAGSGNTIYF
TRBD1,TRBJ2-1,NA,TRBV19,TGTGCCAGTAGTATCCGGGACAGGGTATCTAGTGAGCAGTTCTTC,CASSIRDRVSSEQFF
NA,TRBJ1-5,NA,TRBV5-4,TGTGCCAGCAGCAAGGGGGGGGGCCTAAATCAGCCCCAGCATTTT,CASSKGGGLNQPQHF
TRBD1,TRBJ2-3,NA,TRBV5-1,TGCGCCAGCAGGGTGGGGACAGGGGATACAGATACGCAGTATTTT,CASRVGTGDTDTQYF
NA,TRBJ1-1,NA,TRBV28,NA,CASSSSDRAYEAFF
NA,TRBJ2-2,NA,TRBV28,TGTGCCAGCAGTCGACAGGCCCCGAACACCGGGGAGCTGTTTTTT,CASSRQAPNTGELFF
NA,TRBJ2-2,NA,TRBV2,TGTGCCAGCAGTGACGACACCGGGGAGCTGTTTTTT,CASSDDTGELFF
NA,TRBJ2-5,NA,TRBV5-4,TGTGCCAGCAGCTTGGGAGGGGGGGGCTGGCAAGAGACCCAGTACTTC,CASSLGGGGWQETQYF
NA,TRBJ1-1,NA,TRBV7-9,TGTGCCAGCTCACGTGGTATGGAGGACACTGAAGCTTTCTTT,CASSRGMEDTEAFF
TRBD2,TRBJ2-1,NA,TRBV4-1,TGCGCCAGCAGCCACCCCTTTAGGCTAGCGGGGGCCGATTACAATGAGCAGTTCTTC,CASSHPFRLAGADYNEQFF
NA,TRBJ1-2,once,TRBV6-5,TGTGCCAGCAGTCCGCAAACCGGGTACACCTTC,CASSPQTGYTF
NA,TRBJ1-1,NA,TRBV6-5,TGTGCCAGCCAGGGCGTCAACACTGAAGCTTTCTTT,CASQGVNTEAFF
NA,TRBJ1-1,few,TRBV19,TGTGCCAGTACTAGGTACACTGAAGCTTTCTTT,CASTRYTEAFF
TRBD2,TRBJ2-3,NA,TRBV7-2,TGTGCCAGCAGCTTAGATCAGCCGTCGGGGGGGTCAGATACGCAGTATTTT,CASSLDQPSGGSDTQYF
NA,TRBJ1-3,NA,TRBV11-2,TGTGCCAGCAGGTCTACAGGAGGGTCTGGAAACACCATATATTTT,CASRSTGGSGNTIYF
TRBD2,TRBJ2-7,NA,TRBV15,TGTGCCACCAGCAGAGGATCGGGAGGGCCTTCATCCTACGAGCAGTACTTC,CATSRGSGGPSSYEQYF
TRBD1,TRBJ2-7,NA,TRBV5-6,TGTGCCAGCAGCCGAGAGGGGGCTGGTGAGCAGTACTTC,CASSREGAGEQYF
NA,TRBJ2-3,NA,TRBV19,TGTGCCAGTAGTATTAGCAGAGGCACAGATACGCAGTATTTT,CASSISRGTDTQYF
TRBD1,TRBJ1-6,NA,TRBV25-1,TGTGCCAGCAGTGATGACAGGGAATATAATTCACCCCTCCACTTT,CASSDDREYNSPLHF
TRBD2,TRBJ2-7,NA,TRBV7-9,TGTGCCAGCAGCTTACTAGCGGGGGCTGGGGAGCAGTACTTC,CASSLLAGAGEQYF
TRBD2,TRBJ2-3,NA,TRBV10-3,TGTGCCATCGGACTAGATCCAGATACGCAGTATTTT,CAIGLDPDTQYF
NA,TRBJ1-3,NA,TRBV28,TGTGCCAGCAGCACTCAGGGTAAAAGTGGAAACACCATATATTTT,CASSTQGKSGNTIYF
TRBD2,TRBJ2-1,once,TRBV6-4,TGTGCCAGCAGGACTCTAGCGGGGGCTTACAATGAGCAGTTCTTC,CASRTLAGAYNEQFF
TRBD1,TRBJ1-2,once,TRBV6-5,TGTGCCAGCAGCACCGGGACAGGGGGCTTGGCTGGCTACACCTTC,CASSTGTGGLAGYTF
NA,TRBJ2-5,NA,TRBV7-2,TGTGCCAGCAGCTTAGCAGTCGGCGGACAAGAGACCCAGTACTTC,CASSLAVGGQETQYF
NA,TRBJ1-1,few,TRBV2,TGTGCCAGCAGTGAGACAGAGAACACTGAAGCTTTCTTT,CASSETENTEAFF
TRBD1,TRBJ1-6,NA,TRBV6-1,TGTGCCAGCAGTGAAATAGGGACAGGTGTTTCACCCCTCCACTTT,CASSEIGTGVSPLHF
TRBD2,TRBJ2-3,NA,TRBV5-1,TGCGCCAGCAGCGCGGGACTAGCGGGTAGCACAGATACGCAGTATTTT,CASSAGLAGSTDTQYF
TRBD1,TRBJ1-1,NA,TRBV7-9,TGTGCCAGCAGAAAGACCGACAGGGCCAACACTGAAGCTTTCTTT,CASRKTDRANTEAFF
TRBD2,TRBJ2-5,once,TRBV5-1,TGCGCCAGCAGCGGAGGACTAGCACGAGAGACCCAGTACTTC,CASSGGLARETQYF
NA,TRBJ2-3,NA,TRBV3-1/TRBV3-2,TGTGCCAGCAGCCAAGTCCGGTGGGGGGCGGGAGAAGATACGCAGTATTTT,CASSQVRWGAGEDTQYF